One TCR beta chain is described in this entry. Additional DNA sequences in this sample encode the identical CDR3. This sample was taken from a study of T cell responses to AZD1222 COVID-19 vaccine. Germline CDR1 is LNHNV and CDR2 is YYDKDF (reference sequence). This CDR3 spans 15 amino acids. The J segment lost 2 bases and the V segment lost 5 bases, leaving 8 bases of the junction unmatched. Produced via immunoSEQ multiplex PCR; TCRdb's table is partial and in-frame only. The sample lists approximately 68,000 clones; 88% were seen once. The chain has TRBV15 and TRBJ2-7; 8 bases are shared with TRBD2. This clonotype originated in an adult in good health. The sample here was peripheral blood, taken on day 0 of AZD1222 vaccination. The CDR3 sequence is CATSWGAGGPYEQYF. The CDR3 nucleotides read TGTGCCACCAGCTGGGGTGCGGGGGGCCCCTACGAGCAGTACTTC.